These T cell receptor beta chains were read from a single sample in a study of T cell responses to AZD1222 COVID-19 vaccine. Method: immunoSEQ multiplex PCR; TCRdb's copy keeps in-frame clones and lacks some. The sample lists around 62,000 clones; about 87% were seen once. The sequencing here drew on peripheral blood, taken on day 0 of AZD1222 vaccination. The source of these receptors is an adult in good health. CDR3s include the opening cysteine and the closing phenylalanine or tryptophan. The order of the fields is V gene, D gene, J gene, clone size, CDR3 protein, CDR3 DNA. A D gene is named only where the DNA matches it firmly. Clone size is stated in some rows and not others, as once, few, many or a class when expanded.

V: TRBV2; D: TRBD1; J: TRBJ2-3; size: -; CDR3: CASRADRGRRDTQYF; DNA: TGTGCCAGCAGAGCGGACAGGGGGCGAAGAGATACGCAGTATTTT
V: TRBV7-9; D: -; J: TRBJ2-6; size: -; CDR3: CASSLVGDMGSSGANVLTF; DNA: TGTGCCAGCAGCTTAGTGGGGGATATGGGGAGCTCTGGGGCCAACGTCCTGACTTTC
V: TRBV5-6; D: -; J: TRBJ2-7; size: once; CDR3: CASSSWAYEQYF; DNA: TGTGCCAGCAGCTCCTGGGCCTACGAGCAGTACTTC
V: TRBV6-6; D: -; J: TRBJ1-1; size: -; CDR3: CASSYSGNPGFTEAFF; DNA: TGTGCCAGCAGTTACTCTGGGAACCCAGGATTTACTGAAGCTTTCTTT
V: TRBV19; D: -; J: TRBJ1-4; size: -; CDR3: CASKVVGGTNEKLFF; DNA: TGTGCCAGTAAGGTCGTCGGGGGTACTAATGAAAAACTGTTTTTT
V: TRBV18; D: -; J: TRBJ2-5; size: -; CDR3: CASSPPAREETQYF; DNA: TGTGCCAGCTCACCACCGGCACGGGAAGAGACCCAGTACTTC
V: TRBV19; D: -; J: TRBJ1-5; size: -; CDR3: CASSTPGPVFEPQHF; DNA: TGTGCCAGTAGTACCCCCGGGCCCGTTTTTGAGCCCCAGCATTTT
V: TRBV7-2; D: -; J: TRBJ1-5; size: -; CDR3: CASSLVGSSSNQPQHF; DNA: TGTGCCAGCAGCTTAGTTGGCAGCTCTAGCAATCAGCCCCAGCATTTT
V: TRBV6-5; D: TRBD1; J: TRBJ2-5; size: once; CDR3: CASKGTGSFETQYF; DNA: TGTGCCAGCAAGGGGACAGGGTCTTTTGAGACCCAGTACTTC
V: TRBV4-2; D: TRBD1; J: TRBJ2-3; size: few; CDR3: CASSQGGQGSTDTQYF; DNA: TGTGCCAGCAGCCAAGGAGGACAGGGGAGCACAGATACGCAGTATTTT
V: TRBV5-1; D: -; J: TRBJ2-7; size: few; CDR3: CASSLVAGATYEQYF; DNA: TGCGCCAGCAGCTTGGTGGCGGGGGCGACCTACGAGCAGTACTTC
V: TRBV18; D: TRBD1; J: TRBJ1-2; size: -; CDR3: CASSPDRGSNYGYTF; DNA: TGTGCCAGCTCCCCCGACAGGGGTTCTAACTATGGCTACACCTTC
V: TRBV3-1/TRBV3-2; D: -; J: TRBJ2-5; size: -; CDR3: CASSGPGETQYF; DNA: TGTGCCAGCAGCGGCCCAGGAGAGACCCAGTACTTC
V: TRBV7-2; D: -; J: TRBJ1-1; size: -; CDR3: CASSLLRNTEAFF; DNA: TGTGCCAGCAGCTTACTTAGAAACACTGAAGCTTTCTTT
V: TRBV12-3/TRBV12-4; D: -; J: TRBJ1-5; size: once; CDR3: CASSLRGDQPQHF; DNA: TGTGCCAGCAGCCTCCGAGGGGATCAGCCCCAGCATTTT
V: TRBV5-1; D: -; J: TRBJ2-1; size: -; CDR3: CASGKDRSNNEQFF; DNA: TGCGCCAGCGGAAAGGACAGATCGAACAATGAGCAGTTCTTC
V: TRBV5-1; D: -; J: TRBJ1-2; size: -; CDR3: CASRLAGEDGYTF; DNA: TGCGCCAGCAGATTAGCAGGAGAGGATGGCTACACCTTC
V: TRBV25-1; D: -; J: TRBJ2-3; size: -; CDR3: CASSYGPTHSPTQYF; DNA: TGTGCCAGCAGTTACGGCCCAACCCATTCCCCTACGCAGTATTTT
V: TRBV6-6; D: -; J: TRBJ2-2; size: -; CDR3: CASRETVNTGELFF; DNA: TGTGCCAGCAGGGAGACAGTGAACACCGGGGAGCTGTTTTTT
V: TRBV7-8; D: -; J: TRBJ2-3; size: -; CDR3: CASSSSFTQYF; DNA: TGTGCCAGCAGCTCCAGCTTTACGCAGTATTTT
V: TRBV11-2; D: -; J: TRBJ1-2; size: -; CDR3: CASSLIGGGAPEGYTF; DNA: TGTGCCAGCAGCTTAATCGGTGGGGGGGCGCCTGAAGGCTACACCTTC
V: TRBV2; D: -; J: TRBJ1-4; size: -; CDR3: CASRSGEATNEKLFF; DNA: TGTGCCAGCCGTAGCGGGGAGGCAACTAATGAAAAACTGTTTTTT
V: TRBV3-1/TRBV3-2; D: -; J: TRBJ2-3; size: -; CDR3: CASSQDFGQIATDTQYF; DNA: TGTGCCAGCAGCCAAGATTTCGGGCAGATTGCAACAGATACGCAGTATTTT
V: TRBV27; D: -; J: TRBJ1-2; size: -; CDR3: CASSGTPNGYTF; DNA: TGTGCCAGCAGCGGGACCCCTAATGGCTACACCTTC
V: TRBV7-2; D: -; J: TRBJ2-1; size: -; CDR3: CASSLASSAYNEQFF; DNA: TGTGCCAGCAGCTTAGCCAGCAGCGCCTACAATGAGCAGTTCTTC
V: TRBV5-1; D: -; J: TRBJ2-3; size: -; CDR3: CASSLGTGNTQYF; DNA: TGCGCCAGCAGCTTGGGAACCGGAAATACGCAGTATTTT
V: TRBV5-6; D: TRBD1; J: TRBJ2-5; size: few; CDR3: CASSLERTSRGETQYF; DNA: TGTGCCAGCAGCTTGGAGCGGACGAGCAGGGGGGAGACCCAGTACTTC
V: TRBV5-1; D: -; J: TRBJ1-5; size: few; CDR3: CASSLGVGNSNQPQHF; DNA: TGCGCCAGCAGCTTGGGGGTAGGGAATAGCAATCAGCCCCAGCATTTT
V: TRBV5-4; D: -; J: TRBJ1-1; size: -; CDR3: CASSSMQGPTEAFF; DNA: TGTGCCAGCAGTTCTATGCAGGGTCCGACTGAAGCTTTCTTT
V: TRBV6-5; D: TRBD1; J: TRBJ1-4; size: -; CDR3: CASSDRQGGEKLFF; DNA: TGTGCCAGCAGCGATAGACAGGGGGGCGAAAAACTGTTTTTT
V: TRBV11-2; D: -; J: TRBJ2-2; size: -; CDR3: CASSSARVSGELFF; DNA: TGTGCCAGCAGCTCGGCGAGGGTTTCCGGGGAGCTGTTTTTT
V: TRBV2; D: -; J: TRBJ1-2; size: -; CDR3: CASSELAEGYTF; DNA: TGTGCCAGCAGTGAATTAGCGGAAGGCTACACCTTC
V: TRBV18; D: -; J: TRBJ1-1; size: -; CDR3: CASSPRGRGGNTEAFF; DNA: TGTGCCAGCTCACCAAGGGGCAGGGGAGGTAACACTGAAGCTTTCTTT
V: TRBV6-5; D: -; J: TRBJ1-1; size: -; CDR3: CASSYGRENTEAFF; DNA: TGTGCCAGCAGTTATGGCAGGGAAAACACTGAAGCTTTCTTT
V: TRBV27; D: -; J: TRBJ1-3; size: -; CDR3: CASSSTALSGNTIYF; DNA: TGTGCCAGCAGTTCGACCGCCCTCTCTGGAAACACCATATATTTT
V: TRBV2; D: -; J: TRBJ1-5; size: -; CDR3: CASSDLREEPQHF; DNA: TGTGCCAGCAGTGATTTAAGGGAGGAGCCCCAGCATTTT